This record looks at one TCR beta chain sequence and its context. Its ends do not fully match the called genes, so a read error is possible. The data originate from a study of CD8 T cells in ankylosing spondylitis. Using its own MiXCR run on the 5' RACE reads, TCRdb lists one record per CDR3 protein. The sample carries roughly 150,000 distinct CDR3 sequences, roughly 30% recorded once. CDR3 length: 15 residues. Germline V gene lookup returns CDR1 MNHEY and CDR2 SVGEGT. The chain uses TRBV6-2 or TRBV6-3 and TRBJ2-1; D might be TRBD2 (5 bases). This receptor was identified in a male donor with ankylosing spondylitis. Sequenced input: synovial fluid, either unsorted or a sorted T cell fraction (not recorded which). CDR3 bases: TGTGCCAGCAGCTACTACCTGACTACCGGCAGTGAGCAGTTCTTC. Translation: CASSYYLTTGSEQFF.